This TCR beta chain emerged from a study of CD8 T cells in ankylosing spondylitis. The study, taken as a whole, reports: Reportedly, significant enrichment of disease-linked clones occurred in matched ankylosing spondylitis synovial fluid. What seemed typical of ankylosing spondylitis blood was a TCR beta motif built from 7 or 8 highly homologous variants. Past research had described some motif variants in reactive arthritis synovial fluid and blood.

Germline values: CDR1 GTSNPN, CDR2 SVGIG (reference sequence). The CDR3 consists of 11 residues. J gave up 16 bases and V 2 bases, and 4 bases lay outside the gene matches. Preparation of TCR beta libraries was done by quantitative 5'-RACE with molecular barcodes. TCRdb processed the 5' RACE reads anew with MiXCR; each CDR3 protein has one entry. The sample carries under 250,000 distinct CDR3 sequences, about a quarter recorded once. This clonotype has only a few counts. Its cognate antigen is unknown. This receptor was obtained from a male donor with ankylosing spondylitis or in good health (not recorded which). This chain connects TRBV30 to TRBJ1-6; 8 positions match TRBD1. The sample comprised blood, either unsorted or a sorted T cell fraction (not recorded which). The CDR3 loop is CAWSPGGLLHF. The CDR3 DNA is TGTGCCTGGAGTCCAGGGGGCCTTCTCCACTTT.